This TCR beta chain was identified during a study of OX40 agonist ivuxolimab in advanced cancers. The CDR3 length is 15 residues. Germline CDR1 GTSNPN, CDR2 SVGIG (reference sequence). Trimming took 2 bases from V and 3 from J; bases not matched to a gene: 6. Measured with immunoSEQ multiplex PCR; TCRdb has only the in-frame clones, and not every one. Of 75,000 to 90,000 clones in the sample, roughly 89% were seen once. This TCR came from an adult with an advanced solid tumor such as melanoma, head and neck, liver or kidney cancer. The sample consisted of CD4+ or CD8+ T cells sorted from blood, taken in a trial of the OX40 agonist ivuxolimab. J is TRBJ2-3 and V is TRBV30, with 9 bases lining up with TRBD1. The CDR3 here is CAWSPGTGKTDTQYF. The CDR3 DNA reads as TGTGCCTGGAGTCCCGGGACAGGGAAAACAGATACGCAGTATTTT.